Below, one TCR beta chain is given with its context. These data come from a study of blood T cell repertoires in COVID-19. Per the germline V gene, CDR1 is LGHNA and CDR2 is YNFKEQ. CDR3 size: 14 residues. V lost 1 base to trimming and J lost 4 bases; unmatched junction nucleotides: 2. As originally analysed: The authors estimated nucleated cell counts from reference gene primer amplification. Generated by immunoSEQ multiplex PCR, the TCRdb table keeps only in-frame clones and is missing some. The V and J calls and the clone size are those of that table, but D and trimming were determined from the DNA. The sample contains about 200,000 clones, around 80% of which appear only once.

The origin of this receptor is a woman in her 70s with acute or convalescent COVID-19. The chain carries TRBV4-2 and TRBJ2-5; TRBD2 agrees at 8 bases. The source material was peripheral blood. CDR3: CASSQAGGSETQYF. In nucleotides, the CDR3 is TGTGCCAGCAGCCAAGCGGGGGGGTCAGAGACCCAGTACTTC.